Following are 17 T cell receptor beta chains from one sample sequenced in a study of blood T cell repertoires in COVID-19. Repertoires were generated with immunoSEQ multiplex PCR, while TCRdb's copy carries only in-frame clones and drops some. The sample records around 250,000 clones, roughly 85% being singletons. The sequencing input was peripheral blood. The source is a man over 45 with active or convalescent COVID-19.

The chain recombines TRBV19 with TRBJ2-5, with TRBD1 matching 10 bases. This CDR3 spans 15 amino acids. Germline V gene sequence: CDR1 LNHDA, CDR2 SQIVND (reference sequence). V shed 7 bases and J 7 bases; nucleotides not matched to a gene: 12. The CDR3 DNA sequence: TGTGCCAGTAAAGTGGGGACAGGGGAAATTGGGACCCAGTACTTC. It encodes CASKVGTGEIGTQYF.

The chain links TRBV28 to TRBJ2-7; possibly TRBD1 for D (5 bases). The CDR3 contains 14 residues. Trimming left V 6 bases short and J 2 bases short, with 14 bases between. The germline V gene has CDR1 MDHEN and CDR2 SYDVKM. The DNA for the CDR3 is TGTGCCAGCAGCCCTCCCAGGGCCGCCTACGAGCAGTACTTC. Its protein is CASSPPRAAYEQYF.

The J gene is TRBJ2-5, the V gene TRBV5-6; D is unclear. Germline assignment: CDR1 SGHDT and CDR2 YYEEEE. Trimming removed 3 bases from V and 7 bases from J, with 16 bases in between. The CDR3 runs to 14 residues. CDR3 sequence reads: CASSSQAPPGTQYF. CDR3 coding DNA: TGTGCCAGCAGCTCTCAGGCCCCCCCAGGGACCCAGTACTTC.

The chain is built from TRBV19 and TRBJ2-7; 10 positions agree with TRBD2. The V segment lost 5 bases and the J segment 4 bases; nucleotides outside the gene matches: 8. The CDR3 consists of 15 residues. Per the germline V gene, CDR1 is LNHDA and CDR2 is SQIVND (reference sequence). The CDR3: CASSSIASGGYEQYF. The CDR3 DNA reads TGTGCCAGTAGTTCGATCGCTAGCGGGGGATACGAGCAGTACTTC.

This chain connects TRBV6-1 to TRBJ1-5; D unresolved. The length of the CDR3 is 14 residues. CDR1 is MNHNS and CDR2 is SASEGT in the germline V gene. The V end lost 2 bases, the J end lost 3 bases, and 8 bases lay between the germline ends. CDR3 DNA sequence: TGTGCCAGCAGTGAAAGAGGGATCAATCAGCCCCAGCATTTT. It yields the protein CASSERGINQPQHF.

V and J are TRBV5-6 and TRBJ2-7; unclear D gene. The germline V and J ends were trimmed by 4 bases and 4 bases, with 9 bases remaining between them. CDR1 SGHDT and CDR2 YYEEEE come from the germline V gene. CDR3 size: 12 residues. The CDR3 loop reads CASSTDSYEQYF. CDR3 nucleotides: TGTGCCAGCAGCACTGACTCGTACGAGCAGTACTTC.

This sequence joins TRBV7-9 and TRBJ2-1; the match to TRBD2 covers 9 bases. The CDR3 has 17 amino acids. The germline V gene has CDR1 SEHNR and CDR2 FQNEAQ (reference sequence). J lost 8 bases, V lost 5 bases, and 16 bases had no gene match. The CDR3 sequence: CASSPRGAGSGSYEQFF. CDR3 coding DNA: TGTGCCAGCAGCCCACGGGGGGCGGGTAGCGGGAGTTATGAGCAGTTCTTC.

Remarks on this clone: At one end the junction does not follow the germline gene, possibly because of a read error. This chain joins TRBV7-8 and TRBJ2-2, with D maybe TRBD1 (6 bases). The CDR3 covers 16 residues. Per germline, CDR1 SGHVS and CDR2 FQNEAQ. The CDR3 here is CASSLAGTTHTGELFF. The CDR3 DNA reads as TGTGCCAGCAGCCTAGCCGGGACAACCCACACCGGGGAGCTGTTTTTT. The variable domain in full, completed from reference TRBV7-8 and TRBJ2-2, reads GAGVSQSPRYKVAKRGQDVALRCDPISGHVSLFWYQQALGQGPEFLTYFQNEAQLDKSGLPSDRFFAERPEGSVSTLKIQRTQQEDSAVYLCASSLAGTTHTGELFFGEGSRLTVL.

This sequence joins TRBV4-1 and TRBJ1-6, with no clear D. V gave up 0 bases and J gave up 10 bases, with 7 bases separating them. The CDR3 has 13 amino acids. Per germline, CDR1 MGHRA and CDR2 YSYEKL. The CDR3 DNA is TGCGCCAGCAGCCAAGATCGCGTATCACCCCTCCACTTT. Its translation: CASSQDRVSPLHF.

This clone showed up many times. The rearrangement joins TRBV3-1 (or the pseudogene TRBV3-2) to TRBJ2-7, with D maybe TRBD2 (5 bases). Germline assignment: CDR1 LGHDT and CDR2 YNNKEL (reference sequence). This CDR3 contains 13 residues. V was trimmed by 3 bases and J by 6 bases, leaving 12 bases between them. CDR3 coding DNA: TGTGCCAGCAGCCATAACCCGGGATCCGAGCAGTACTTC. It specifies CASSHNPGSEQYF.

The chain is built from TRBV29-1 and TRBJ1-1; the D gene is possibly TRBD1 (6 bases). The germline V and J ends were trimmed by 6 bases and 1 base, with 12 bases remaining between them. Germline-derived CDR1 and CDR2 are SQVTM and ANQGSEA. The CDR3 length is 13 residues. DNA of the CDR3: TGCAGCGTGTTGGGGGCGACGAACACTGAAGCTTTCTTT. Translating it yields CSVLGATNTEAFF.

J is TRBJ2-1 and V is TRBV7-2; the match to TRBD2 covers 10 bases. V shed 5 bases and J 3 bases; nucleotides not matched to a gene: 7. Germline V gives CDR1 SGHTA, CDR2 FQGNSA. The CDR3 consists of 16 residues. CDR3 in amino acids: CASSALGTSVYNEQFF. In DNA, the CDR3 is TGTGCCAGCAGCGCCCTCGGGACTAGCGTCTACAATGAGCAGTTCTTC.

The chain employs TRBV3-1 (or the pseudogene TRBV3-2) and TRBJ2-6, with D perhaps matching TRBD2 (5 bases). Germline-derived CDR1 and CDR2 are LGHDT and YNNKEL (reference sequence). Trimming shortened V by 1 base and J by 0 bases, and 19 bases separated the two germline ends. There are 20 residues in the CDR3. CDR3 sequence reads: CASSQGGIFPRDSGANVLTF. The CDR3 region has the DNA TGTGCCAGCAGCCAAGGAGGAATTTTCCCCCGGGACTCTGGGGCCAACGTCCTGACTTTC.

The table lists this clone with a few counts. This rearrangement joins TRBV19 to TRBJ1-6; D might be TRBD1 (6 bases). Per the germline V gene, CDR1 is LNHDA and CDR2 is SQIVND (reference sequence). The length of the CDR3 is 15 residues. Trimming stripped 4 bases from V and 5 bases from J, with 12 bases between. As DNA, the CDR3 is TGTGCCAGTAGTACCTGGACAGAAAATAATTCACCCCTCCACTTT. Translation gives CASSTWTENNSPLHF.

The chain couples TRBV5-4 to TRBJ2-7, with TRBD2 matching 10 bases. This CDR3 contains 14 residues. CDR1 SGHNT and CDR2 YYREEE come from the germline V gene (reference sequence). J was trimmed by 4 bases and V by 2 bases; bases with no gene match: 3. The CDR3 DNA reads TGTGCCAGCAGCTTAAGCGGGAGGGCATACGAGCAGTACTTC. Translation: CASSLSGRAYEQYF. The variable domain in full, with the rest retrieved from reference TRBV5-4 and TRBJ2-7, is ETGVTQSPTHLIKTRGQQVTLRCSSQSGHNTVSWYQQALGQGPQFIFQYYREEENGRGNFPPRFSGLQFPNYSSELNVNALELDDSALYLCASSLSGRAYEQYFGPGTRLTVT.

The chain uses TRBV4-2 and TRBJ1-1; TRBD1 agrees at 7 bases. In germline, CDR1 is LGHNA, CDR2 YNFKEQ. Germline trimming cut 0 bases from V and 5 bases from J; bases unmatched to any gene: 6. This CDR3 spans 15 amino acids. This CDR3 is CASSQDIGGQTEAFF. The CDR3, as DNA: TGTGCCAGCAGCCAAGATATAGGGGGCCAAACTGAAGCTTTCTTT.

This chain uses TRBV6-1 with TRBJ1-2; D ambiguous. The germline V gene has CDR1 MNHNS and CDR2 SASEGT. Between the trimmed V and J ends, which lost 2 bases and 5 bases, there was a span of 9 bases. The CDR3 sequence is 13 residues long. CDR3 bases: TGTGCCAGCAGTGAAACGAGTGATTATGGCTACACCTTC. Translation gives CASSETSDYGYTF.